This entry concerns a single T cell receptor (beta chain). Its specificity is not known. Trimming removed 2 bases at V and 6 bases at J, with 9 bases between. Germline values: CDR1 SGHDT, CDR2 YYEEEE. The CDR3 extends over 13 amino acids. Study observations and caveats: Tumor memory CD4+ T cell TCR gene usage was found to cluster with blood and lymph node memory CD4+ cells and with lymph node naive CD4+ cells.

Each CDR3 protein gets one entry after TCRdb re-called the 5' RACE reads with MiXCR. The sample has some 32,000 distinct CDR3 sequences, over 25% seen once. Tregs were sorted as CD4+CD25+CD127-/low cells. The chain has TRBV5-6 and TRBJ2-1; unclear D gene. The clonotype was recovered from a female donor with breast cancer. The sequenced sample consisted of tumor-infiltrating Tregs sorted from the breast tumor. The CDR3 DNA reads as TGTGCCAGCAGCTTCGGTCTAATCAATGAGCAGTTCTTC. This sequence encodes CASSFGLINEQFF.